One sample yielded the 5 T cell receptor beta chains listed below, sequenced in a study of T-cell reconstitution after alpha-beta-depleted transplantation in children. Construction of the TCRbeta library involved unique molecular identifiers. MiXCR, run by TCRdb on the PCR reads, gives a single entry per CDR3 protein. The table shows hundreds of thousands of distinct CDR3 sequences, with over 10% occurring only once. The sequencing used PBMCs, mostly from graft donor cells, collected 360 days after TCRalphabeta/CD19-depleted stem cell transplant. The receptor set was obtained from a male patient younger than 18 who had a stem cell transplant for acute myeloid leukemia, so the T cells may come from the graft donor.

This chain links TRBV20-1 with TRBJ1-5; D perhaps matches TRBD1 (5 bases). Germline V lookup: CDR1 DFQATT, CDR2 SNEGSKA (reference sequence). V was pared by 1 base and J by 4 bases, with 8 bases between. The CDR3 is 13 residues long. This chain's CDR3 is CSARAGPNQPQHF. DNA of the CDR3: TGCAGTGCTAGAGCGGGACCTAATCAGCCCCAGCATTTT.

Of note for this clonotype: Because it lacks the conserved phenylalanine or tryptophan at the end, this CDR3 is likely a read error. The chain recombines TRBV10-3 with TRBJ2-7; possibly TRBD1 or TRBD2 for D (5 bases each). This CDR3 is built from 15 residues. The ends were cut back, 4 bases at V and 5 bases at J, with 18 bases in the middle. Germline loops: CDR1 ENHRY, CDR2 SYGVKD. CDR3 residues: CAISGQGMTTNEQYS. CDR3 coding DNA: TGTGCCATCAGTGGGCAGGGTATGACTACTAACGAGCAGTACTCC.

This clonotype appeared a few times. The chain's CDR3 is CASSYSVIYEQYF. The CDR3 DNA reads as TGTGCCAGCAGTTACTCGGTCATCTACGAGCAGTACTTC. The chain employs TRBV6-6 and TRBJ2-7, with D unclear. The CDR3 spans 13 residues. The germline V gene encodes CDR1 MNHNY and CDR2 SVGAGI (reference sequence). V was trimmed by 0 bases and J by 3 bases, leaving 6 bases between them.

The chain employs TRBV20-1 and TRBJ2-7; no firm D call. The CDR3 spans 12 residues. Per germline, CDR1 DFQATT and CDR2 SNEGSKA (reference sequence). Trimming shortened V by 5 bases and J by 5 bases, and 13 bases separated the two germline ends. The CDR3 DNA follows: TGCAGTGCTTCCGACCCCGGCCACGAGCAGTACTTC. This sequence encodes CSASDPGHEQYF.

The CDR3 nucleotides read TGCGCCAGCAGCTTGGCCTTTGCGACCTCCTACAATGAGCAGTTCTTC. Translating gives CASSLAFATSYNEQFF. V is TRBV5-1 and J is TRBJ2-1, with no clear D. V dropped 0 bases and J dropped 0 bases, with 10 bases sitting between them. CDR3 length: 16 amino acids. From germline, CDR1 is SGHRS and CDR2 YFSETQ. Based on the CDR3 plus reference TRBV5-1 and TRBJ2-1, the full variable domain is KAGVTQTPRYLIKTRGQQVTLSCSPISGHRSVSWYQQTPGQGLQFLFEYFSETQRNKGNFPGRFSGRQFSNSRSEMNVSTLELGDSALYLCASSLAFATSYNEQFFGPGTRLTVL.